The rows below give T cell receptor beta chains drawn from one sample of a study of lymphopenia after photon versus proton radiotherapy. This table comes from immunoSEQ multiplex PCR, and its TCRdb copy is limited to in-frame clones, with some not included. The sample consists of roughly 150,000 clones, 88% of them appearing once. Sequences were derived from peripheral blood, sampled from a patient treated with photon-based radiotherapy. These receptors came from a man aged 45 to 65 with gastric cancer. Both conserved end residues are part of each CDR3. D genes are given only for firm matches. Not every row has a clone size; where given, it reads once, few, many or a size class.

DNA	CDR3	length	size	J	V	D
TGTGCCAGTAGTAACGACGGGACGGACGGCTACACCTTC	CASSNDGTDGYTF	13	once	TRBJ1-2	TRBV19	NA
TGTGCCAGCAGTTTAAATGCGGCTAGCTCCTACGAGCAGTACTTC	CASSLNAASSYEQYF	15	NA	TRBJ2-7	TRBV27	NA
TGTGCCAGCAGCCAAGTAGGAACCAGCGGTTCAGGGAATGAGCAGTTCTTC	CASSQVGTSGSGNEQFF	17	NA	TRBJ2-1	TRBV4-2	NA
TGTGCCAGCAGCTTATTCGGGACTCCGGGGGGCAATGAGCAGTTCTTC	CASSLFGTPGGNEQFF	16	NA	TRBJ2-1	TRBV7-8	TRBD2
TGTGCCAGCAGCTTACAAGGGGGAAGGGATCAGCCCCAGCATTTT	CASSLQGGRDQPQHF	15	NA	TRBJ1-5	TRBV11-2	NA
TGTGCCAGCAGTTTAAGGGCAGCGGGAGGGGTCTATGAGCAGTTCTTC	CASSLRAAGGVYEQFF	16	NA	TRBJ2-1	TRBV27	TRBD2
TGCGCCAGCAGCTTGGCAGGGGTGGCCAACACCGGGGAGCTGTTTTTT	CASSLAGVANTGELFF	16	NA	TRBJ2-2	TRBV5-1	NA
TGCGCCAGCAGGGTACTAGCGGGAGAGTACAATGAGCAGTTCTTC	CASRVLAGEYNEQFF	15	NA	TRBJ2-1	TRBV10-2	TRBD2
TGCGCCAGCAGCTCAGGGGTGGCCTACGAGCAGTACTTC	CASSSGVAYEQYF	13	NA	TRBJ2-7	TRBV5-1	NA
TGTGCCACCAGCAGAGAATTACAGCCGTATGAGACCCAGTACTTC	CATSRELQPYETQYF	15	NA	TRBJ2-5	TRBV15	NA
TGTGCCAGCAGCCAATTCGACAGGGACTACGAGCAGTACTTC	CASSQFDRDYEQYF	14	NA	TRBJ2-7	TRBV7-9	TRBD1
TGTGCCACCCAGCCTGGGCGGGGACCAAACTACAATGAGCAGTTCTTC	CATQPGRGPNYNEQFF	16	once	TRBJ2-1	TRBV5-8	NA
TGTGCCAGCAGCCCCCCGGTGTTAGCGGCCAGCTCCTACAATGAGCAGTTCTTC	CASSPPVLAASSYNEQFF	18	NA	TRBJ2-1	TRBV9	NA
TGCGCCAGCAGCCAAGTGACGATTACCTACAATGAGCAGTTCTTC	CASSQVTITYNEQFF	15	once	TRBJ2-1	TRBV4-1	NA
TGTGCCAGCCCGAAGGGACTAGCAGGGTCGAACACCGGGGAGCTGTTTTTT	CASPKGLAGSNTGELFF	17	few	TRBJ2-2	TRBV7-9	TRBD2
TGTGCCAGCAGCTTGGGTGGCAGTTACTACGAGCAGTACTTC	CASSLGGSYYEQYF	14	NA	TRBJ2-7	TRBV5-4	NA
TGTGCCAGCTCACCGGCGGGACAGGGGCGAAACTATGGCTACACCTTC	CASSPAGQGRNYGYTF	16	NA	TRBJ1-2	TRBV18	TRBD1
TGTGCCAGTAGTAGGGGCCTTAGGTCCAATGGCTACACCTTC	CASSRGLRSNGYTF	14	NA	TRBJ1-2	TRBV6-5	NA
TGTGCCAGCAGACAGGGGGATTTAGGCAATCAGCCCCAGCATTTT	CASRQGDLGNQPQHF	15	few	TRBJ1-5	TRBV2	TRBD1
TGTGCCAGCAAGGAAAGGGGCAATCAGCCCCAGCATTTT	CASKERGNQPQHF	13	NA	TRBJ1-5	TRBV2	NA
TGTGCCAGTAGGTCGGGACTAGGATTGGGCAATGAGCAGTTCTTC	CASRSGLGLGNEQFF	15	NA	TRBJ2-1	TRBV19	TRBD2
TGTGCCACCAGCAGCGGGTCTAGCACAGATACGCAGTATTTT	CATSSGSSTDTQYF	14	NA	TRBJ2-3	TRBV15	NA
TGTGCCAGCAGCACCCAGGAACTTAGCAATCAGCCCCAGCATTTT	CASSTQELSNQPQHF	15	NA	TRBJ1-5	TRBV27	NA
TGTGCCATCAGGCAGGGGGGGGGTTTGGATACGCAGTATTTT	CAIRQGGGLDTQYF	14	NA	TRBJ2-3	TRBV10-3	NA
TGTGCCAGCAGCGCTACTAGCGCGCCACACAATGAGCAGTTCTTC	CASSATSAPHNEQFF	15	NA	TRBJ2-1	TRBV5-4	TRBD2
TGCGCCAGCAGCTTGGCGGAGAGCTCTGGAAACACCATATATTTT	CASSLAESSGNTIYF	15	NA	TRBJ1-3	TRBV5-1	NA
TGTGCCAGCAGCTTGGGCCTAGGGTTGACCTACGAGCAGTACTTC	CASSLGLGLTYEQYF	15	NA	TRBJ2-7	TRBV7-6	NA
TGTGCCAGCAGTGAAGGACTCACCGGGGGGGAGCTGTTTTTT	CASSEGLTGGELFF	14	NA	TRBJ2-2	TRBV6-1	NA
TGTGCCTGGACACTCGCGGGACTAGCGGGAGACGCAGATACGCAGTATTTT	CAWTLAGLAGDADTQYF	17	NA	TRBJ2-3	TRBV30	TRBD2
TGTGCCAGCAGTTTGAACGCGGGGAGGGAGACCCAGTACTTC	CASSLNAGRETQYF	14	NA	TRBJ2-5	TRBV27	NA
TGTGCCAGCAGCTCCTCTAGCCCCTACGAGCAGTACTTC	CASSSSSPYEQYF	13	NA	TRBJ2-7	TRBV7-2	NA
TGTGCCAGCAGCTCCAGCCCGGCAGGGGTCGGGGCCCAGCATTTT	CASSSSPAGVGAQHF	15	NA	TRBJ1-5	TRBV11-2	NA
TGTGCCAGCTCACAAGGCCCCGGGGCTCTAGCCAAAAACATTCAGTACTTC	CASSQGPGALAKNIQYF	17	NA	TRBJ2-4	TRBV7-2	NA
TGTGCCAGCTCACCACCGGGCGGAAACTATGGCTACACCTTC	CASSPPGGNYGYTF	14	NA	TRBJ1-2	TRBV18	NA
TGTGCCAGCAGTTTAGCGGGATCTAACACCGGGGAGCTGTTTTTT	CASSLAGSNTGELFF	15	NA	TRBJ2-2	TRBV27	NA
TGTGCCAGCAGCCCCCGGGCCCCCAATCTAAATGGCTACACCTTC	CASSPRAPNLNGYTF	15	NA	TRBJ1-2	TRBV6-6	NA
TGTGCCAGCAGCTTCTGGACAGGGGCCTACGAGCAGTACTTC	CASSFWTGAYEQYF	14	NA	TRBJ2-7	TRBV7-9	TRBD1
TGTGCCAGCAGTGACCCGGGAGCGGGTGTAGAGACCCAGTACTTC	CASSDPGAGVETQYF	15	once	TRBJ2-5	TRBV2	NA
TGTGCCAGTAGTAACGGGAGGAACACCGGGGAGCTGTTTTTT	CASSNGRNTGELFF	14	NA	TRBJ2-2	TRBV19	NA
TGTGCCTGGAGTTCAGGTGACAATCAGCCCCAGCATTTT	CAWSSGDNQPQHF	13	once	TRBJ1-5	TRBV30	NA
TGTGCCAGTCTCCTGGGGCGGTTAAGGAACACAGATACGCAGTATTTT	CASLLGRLRNTDTQYF	16	NA	TRBJ2-3	TRBV2	NA
TGCGCCAGCAGCTTTCGGGAGCGCTACAATGAGCAGTTCTTC	CASSFRERYNEQFF	14	NA	TRBJ2-1	TRBV5-1	NA
TGTGCCAGCAGTTATGGGAGGGGCGCGTCAGATACGCAGTATTTT	CASSYGRGASDTQYF	15	NA	TRBJ2-3	TRBV6-6	TRBD2
TGTGCCTGGAAGACTACGGGGTTAAACACTGAAGCTTTCTTT	CAWKTTGLNTEAFF	14	NA	TRBJ1-1	TRBV30	NA
TGTGCCAGCAGGTTACAGGGGGCACACACCATATATTTT	CASRLQGAHTIYF	13	NA	TRBJ1-3	TRBV6-5	TRBD1
TGTGCCAGCAGAGTGGGGGGGAAGAACGAGCAGTACTTC	CASRVGGKNEQYF	13	NA	TRBJ2-7	TRBV5-4	TRBD2
TGTGCCAGCAGGAACAGGGTCGCGAGGGGCTACACCTTC	CASRNRVARGYTF	13	NA	TRBJ1-2	TRBV7-2	NA
TGCGCCAGCAGTGGGCCCGTAGAGTATGAGCAGTTCTTC	CASSGPVEYEQFF	13	NA	TRBJ2-1	TRBV10-2	NA